This T cell receptor (beta chain) stems from a study of blood T cell repertoires in COVID-19. With respect to this clone: The sample holds other DNA sequences that translate to the same CDR3.

CDR1 and CDR2 (germline): LGHDT, YNNKEL (reference sequence). V lost 3 bases, J lost 2 bases, and 5 bases stayed unmatched. CDR3 length: 15 residues. Sequencing used immunoSEQ multiplex PCR; TCRdb keeps in-frame clones, though not all of them. Among over 120,000 clones listed, around 87% were seen once. The chain joins TRBV3-1 (or the pseudogene TRBV3-2) to TRBJ2-7; 9 nucleotides align to TRBD1. The sequenced material came from peripheral blood. The clonotype originates from a man aged 50-59 years who had recovered from COVID-19. The CDR3 region has the DNA TGTGCCAGCAGCCAGGCCGGGACAGGGCCCTACGAGCAGTACTTC. Translated, it gives CASSQAGTGPYEQYF.